A single sample is the source of the 30 T cell receptor beta chains below, sequenced in a study of T cells after yellow fever vaccination. TCRdb used MiXCR to reprocess the 5' RACE reads, holding one entry per CDR3 protein. The sample contains about 630,000 distinct CDR3 sequences, 12% of which appear only once. Sequenced material: PBMCs, taken on the day of the yellow fever booster vaccination. The receptors come from a man aged 25 to 45 who received the YFV17D yellow fever vaccine.

The chain recombines TRBV3-1 with TRBJ2-3; the D is unclear. The CDR3 totals 13 residues. CDR1 LGHDT and CDR2 YNNKEL come from the germline V gene (reference sequence). V lost 0 bases, J lost 8 bases, and 9 bases lay in between. CDR3: CASSQDIRSTQYF. In nucleotides, the CDR3 is TGTGCCAGCAGCCAAGATATCCGGTCTACGCAGTATTTT.

This clonotype has just a few counts. This sequence joins TRBV9 and TRBJ2-2, with D possibly being TRBD1 (5 bases). Germline assignment: CDR1 SGDLS and CDR2 YYNGEE. The CDR3 covers 13 residues. Deletions cut 3 bases from V and 6 bases from J, with 9 bases between. The CDR3 is CASSEGKSGELFF. In nucleotides, the CDR3 is TGTGCCAGCAGCGAGGGGAAATCCGGGGAGCTGTTTTTT.

This clonotype was observed a handful of times. This rearrangement joins TRBV20-1 to TRBJ1-4; D unclear. The CDR3 loop spans 12 amino acids. V lost 0 bases and J 8 bases, leaving 7 bases between the germline ends. Germline lookup yields CDR1 DFQATT and CDR2 SNEGSKA (reference sequence). Here the CDR3 reads CSAREGLEKLFF. The CDR3 bases are TGCAGTGCTAGAGAGGGATTGGAAAAACTGTTTTTT.

This clonotype showed up just a few times. The V gene is TRBV27, the J gene TRBJ2-1; no clear D. The V end lost 3 bases, the J end lost 9 bases, and 6 bases lay between the germline ends. The CDR3 sequence is 11 residues long. Per the germline V gene, CDR1 is MNHEY and CDR2 is SMNVEV (reference sequence). The CDR3 sequence is CASSFAAEQFF. Written as DNA, the CDR3 is TGTGCCAGCAGTTTTGCGGCTGAGCAGTTCTTC.

This clonotype was recorded a few times. V is TRBV6-1 and J is TRBJ1-2; the D gene is possibly TRBD1 (5 bases). The CDR3 is 16 residues long. The V gene lost 6 bases and the J gene lost 7 bases, with 24 bases spanning the gap. From germline, CDR1 is MNHNS and CDR2 SASEGT. In nucleotides, the CDR3 is TGTGCCAGCAGAGCAATAGCTGGGACGGCGCCCTTTGGCTACACCTTC. The encoded protein is CASRAIAGTAPFGYTF.

In its sample, this clonotype was seen a few times. V usage is TRBV7-2 and J usage is TRBJ2-7; TRBD2 agrees at 9 bases. Germline V gene sequence: CDR1 SGHTA, CDR2 FQGNSA. V lost 5 bases to trimming and J lost 6 bases; unmatched junction nucleotides: 8. The CDR3 extends over 14 amino acids. CDR3 nucleotides: TGTGCCAGCAGCGTTAGCGGGAGAGCGGCCGAGCAGTACTTC. Translating it yields CASSVSGRAAEQYF.

This clonotype has only a few counts. The chain links TRBV3-1 to TRBJ2-7, with D unclear. CDR1 LGHDT and CDR2 YNNKEL come from the germline V gene (reference sequence). This CDR3 comprises 11 residues. V gave up 0 bases and J gave up 7 bases, with 4 bases separating them. The CDR3 spells CASSQDGEQYF. The CDR3 bases are TGTGCCAGCAGCCAAGACGGGGAGCAGTACTTC.

This clonotype was found many times. This rearrangement joins TRBV4-2 to TRBJ2-7; TRBD2 aligns across 11 bases. V shed 1 base and J 5 bases; nucleotides not matched to a gene: 7. The CDR3 runs to 16 residues. Per the germline V gene, CDR1 is LGHNA and CDR2 is YNFKEQ. The CDR3 protein is CASSQVLTSGRHEQYF. The CDR3 bases are TGTGCCAGCAGCCAAGTTCTAACTAGCGGGAGACACGAGCAGTACTTC.

This chain connects TRBV19 to TRBJ2-7; possibly TRBD1 or TRBD2 for D (6 bases each). From germline, CDR1 is LNHDA and CDR2 SQIVND (reference sequence). The CDR3 sequence is 14 residues long. V was clipped by 5 bases and J by 4 bases, with 15 bases between them. The CDR3 nucleotides are TGTGCCAGTAGTTACACCGGGGGCCGGTACGAGCAGTACTTC. Translation: CASSYTGGRYEQYF.

A word on this clonotype: Being one base from a much bigger clone, this may be a read error. The genes are TRBV12-3 or TRBV12-4 and TRBJ2-2; the match to TRBD1 covers 8 bases. Germline trimming cut 5 bases from V and 8 bases from J; bases unmatched to any gene: 7. CDR3 length: 14 residues. The CDR3 spells CASSGSGGKGELFF. The CDR3 DNA is TGTGCCAGCAGTGGGTCAGGGGGCAAGGGGGAGCTGTTTTTT.

This clonotype showed up just a few times. The genes are TRBV25-1 and TRBJ1-5; 8 bases fit TRBD1. The germline V gene encodes CDR1 MGHDK and CDR2 SYGVNS. The CDR3 is 14 residues long. V dropped 4 bases and J dropped 6; count of bases not matched to a gene: 5. CDR3 sequence (DNA): TGTGCCAGCAGTGCTGGACAGGGCCTTCAGCCCCAGCATTTT. As protein: CASSAGQGLQPQHF.

The gene calls are TRBV20-1 and TRBJ2-7, with 10 bases aligning to TRBD2. V lost 1 base and J lost 7; bases outside the gene matches: 13. The CDR3 spans 16 residues. Looked up from germline, CDR1 is DFQATT and CDR2 is SNEGSKA (reference sequence). The CDR3 DNA reads TGCAGTGCTAGAGTCAATATAGCGGGAGGATCCTTGGAGCAGTACTTC. Translation gives CSARVNIAGGSLEQYF.

The chain uses TRBV20-1 and TRBJ2-3; D assignment may be TRBD1 or TRBD2 (6 bases each). Per the germline V gene, CDR1 is DFQATT and CDR2 is SNEGSKA (reference sequence). There are 15 residues in the CDR3. Between the trimmed V and J ends, which lost 1 base and 0 bases, there was a span of 11 bases. The DNA for the CDR3 is TGCAGTGCTAGAGCGGGGGCCATGAGCACAGATACGCAGTATTTT. It codes for CSARAGAMSTDTQYF.

This clonotype turned up a few times. CDR3 DNA: TGTGCCAGCAGCCTACAGGAATTAGCCAAAAACATTCAGTACTTC. Its translation: CASSLQELAKNIQYF. The chain employs TRBV7-2 and TRBJ2-4, with D possibly matching TRBD1 (5 bases). The V gene's germline CDR1 is SGHTA and CDR2 FQGNSA. The CDR3 covers 15 residues. The V end was cut by 5 bases, the J end by 0 bases, with 11 bases between. Drawing the rest from reference TRBV7-2 and TRBJ2-4, the complete variable domain is GAGVSQSPSNKVTEKGKDVELRCDPISGHTALYWYRQSLGQGLEFLIYFQGNSAPDKSGLPSDRFSAERTGGSVSTLTIQRTQQEDSAVYLCASSLQELAKNIQYFGAGTRLSVL.

This chain connects TRBV20-1 to TRBJ2-1; the D gene is possibly TRBD2 (7 bases). The germline V gene encodes CDR1 DFQATT and CDR2 SNEGSKA (reference sequence). The CDR3 consists of 19 residues. The V gene lost 5 bases and the J gene lost 1 base, with 27 bases spanning the gap. In DNA form, the CDR3 reads TGCAGTGCTCCCTCGATTGGGGGACAAGGGGGGGCTTCCTACAATGAGCAGTTCTTC. Translating it yields CSAPSIGGQGGASYNEQFF.

The rearrangement links TRBV14 to TRBJ2-2, with 10 bases aligning to TRBD2. The V gene end was trimmed by 1 base and the J gene end by 2 bases; junction bases not matched to a gene: 7. This CDR3 contains 18 residues. CDR1 is SGHDN and CDR2 is FVKESK in the germline V gene. The DNA for the CDR3 is TGTGCCAGCAGCCAAGGCTGGACTAGCGGAACCAACACCGGGGAGCTGTTTTTT. Translation gives CASSQGWTSGTNTGELFF.

This chain joins TRBV4-3 and TRBJ2-2, with D possibly being TRBD1 (7 bases). Trimming left V 5 bases short and J 1 base short, with 11 bases between. Germline values: CDR1 LGHNA, CDR2 YSLEER. The CDR3 is 15 amino acids. The CDR3 DNA reads TGCGCCAGCAGCGTCCAGGGGGGGAACACCGGGGAGCTGTTTTTT. This sequence encodes CASSVQGGNTGELFF.

The table lists this clonotype with a few counts. V usage is TRBV27 and J usage is TRBJ1-6, with 9 bases that match TRBD1. The CDR3 is made up of 14 amino acids. The J segment lost 13 bases and the V segment lost 6 bases, leaving 10 bases of the junction unmatched. The germline V gene has CDR1 MNHEY and CDR2 SMNVEV (reference sequence). Here the CDR3 DNA reads TGTGCCAGCAGGCTCGGGACAGGGCCGTTTCCCCTCCACTTT. This gives the protein CASRLGTGPFPLHF.

The gene calls are TRBV27 and TRBJ2-4; 7 bases line up with TRBD1. The CDR3 extends over 15 amino acids. Germline V gene data show CDR1 as MNHEY and CDR2 as SMNVEV (reference sequence). V shed 0 bases and J 6 bases; nucleotides not matched to a gene: 5. CDR3 region: CASSLSWTGPNIQYF. The CDR3 DNA sequence: TGTGCCAGCAGTTTATCGTGGACAGGTCCAAACATTCAGTACTTC.

This chain links TRBV7-2 with TRBJ1-1; D unresolved. The V and J ends lost 2 bases and 6 bases respectively, with 7 bases between them. Germline V CDR1 and CDR2: SGHTA, FQGNSA. The CDR3 contains 12 residues. The CDR3 is CASSLLRPEAFF. CDR3 nucleotides: TGTGCCAGCAGCTTATTGAGGCCTGAAGCTTTCTTT.

The chain has TRBV27 and TRBJ2-7, with a weak D call TRBD1 (5 bases). The CDR3 loop spans 14 amino acids. The V gene's germline CDR1 is MNHEY and CDR2 SMNVEV (reference sequence). Trimming removed 4 bases at V and 2 bases at J, with 12 bases between. CDR3 nucleotide sequence: TGTGCCAGCAGTTCGAGTGGGGCAGCCTACGAGCAGTACTTC. Residues: CASSSSGAAYEQYF.

This clonotype was observed at least ten times. The J gene is TRBJ2-1, the V gene TRBV5-1, with 8 bases matching TRBD2. Looked up from germline, CDR1 is SGHRS and CDR2 is YFSETQ. The CDR3 is made up of 15 amino acids. Trimming at V came to 4 bases and at J to 5 bases, leaving 8 bases not matched to a gene. The CDR3 spells CASSNSGRPNNEQFF. CDR3 nucleotides: TGCGCCAGCAGCAACAGCGGGAGACCTAACAATGAGCAGTTCTTC.

This clonotype was counted a few times. This rearrangement joins TRBV11-2 to TRBJ2-1; 7 positions agree with TRBD2. The CDR3 runs 17 residues. Trimming at V came to 5 bases and at J to 7 bases, leaving 17 bases not matched to a gene. From germline, CDR1 is SGHAT and CDR2 FQNNGV. CDR3 sequence: CASSQREKAGLGNEQFF. Here the CDR3 DNA reads TGTGCCAGCAGCCAGAGGGAGAAAGCAGGACTAGGGAATGAGCAGTTCTTC.

The gene calls are TRBV7-2 and TRBJ2-7; D not certain. The germline CDR1 and CDR2 sequences are SGHTA and FQGNSA. The CDR3 is 13 residues long. V was pared by 0 bases and J by 9 bases, with 12 bases between. In DNA form, the CDR3 reads TGTGCCAGCAGCTTAGCGACTCAGGTGGGGCAGTACTTC. It encodes CASSLATQVGQYF.

The chain recombines TRBV10-1 with TRBJ2-1; 12 bases align to TRBD2. The length of the CDR3 is 17 residues. Looked up from germline, CDR1 is WNHNN and CDR2 is SYGVQD (reference sequence). Trimming removed 3 bases from V and 4 bases from J; junction bases left unmatched: 7. The CDR3 here is CASSDPGLAGDYNEQFF. In nucleotides, the CDR3 is TGCGCCAGCAGTGACCCGGGACTAGCGGGCGATTACAATGAGCAGTTCTTC.

This clonotype appeared many times. The chain combines TRBV7-2 with TRBJ1-1; D is unresolved. Trimming shortened V by 8 bases and J by 6 bases, and 13 bases separated the two germline ends. Germline CDR1 and CDR2: SGHTA and FQGNSA. CDR3 length equals 12 residues. The CDR3 spells CASGEGFSEAFF. The CDR3 DNA reads as TGTGCCAGCGGAGAGGGTTTTTCTGAAGCTTTCTTT.

This chain connects TRBV20-1 to TRBJ2-3; 7 bases line up with TRBD2. The germline CDR1 and CDR2 sequences are DFQATT and SNEGSKA (reference sequence). Trimming cost V 3 bases and J 2 bases; bases outside gene matches: 8. CDR3 length: 15 residues. The DNA for the CDR3 is TGCAGTGCTAGTCGTCTAGCGGCATCCACAGATACGCAGTATTTT. It is translated as CSASRLAASTDTQYF.

The rearrangement joins TRBV5-1 to TRBJ1-1; D call uncertain. Trimming took off 4 bases at V and 8 bases at J, with 15 bases between the two ends. This CDR3 comprises 13 residues. Germline CDR1 reads SGHRS; CDR2 reads YFSETQ. The CDR3 DNA is TGCGCCAGCAGCCCGAGCGGGCGTCGGGAAGCTTTCTTT. As protein: CASSPSGRREAFF. The entire variable domain, with the rest obtained from reference TRBV5-1 and TRBJ1-1, is as follows: KAGVTQTPRYLIKTRGQQVTLSCSPISGHRSVSWYQQTPGQGLQFLFEYFSETQRNKGNFPGRFSGRQFSNSRSEMNVSTLELGDSALYLCASSPSGRREAFFGQGTRLTVV.

V usage is TRBV24-1 and J usage is TRBJ2-7, with 9 bases aligning to TRBD2. Germline CDR1 reads KGHDR; CDR2 reads SFDVKD. J lost 0 bases, V lost 1 base, and 6 bases had no gene match. This CDR3 spans 17 amino acids. This CDR3 is CATSDLDLAGFSYEQYF. In DNA form, the CDR3 reads TGTGCCACCAGTGATTTAGATCTAGCGGGATTCTCCTACGAGCAGTACTTC.

The V call is TRBV5-4, the J call TRBJ2-3; D may be TRBD2 (5 bases). This CDR3 has 15 residues. Trimming pared 4 bases from V and 10 bases from J, leaving 22 bases between. Germline CDR1 and CDR2: SGHNT and YYREEE (reference sequence). The CDR3 protein is CASSPSGMSPPPQYF. The CDR3 DNA reads as TGTGCCAGCAGCCCTTCGGGGATGAGTCCACCCCCGCAGTATTTT.